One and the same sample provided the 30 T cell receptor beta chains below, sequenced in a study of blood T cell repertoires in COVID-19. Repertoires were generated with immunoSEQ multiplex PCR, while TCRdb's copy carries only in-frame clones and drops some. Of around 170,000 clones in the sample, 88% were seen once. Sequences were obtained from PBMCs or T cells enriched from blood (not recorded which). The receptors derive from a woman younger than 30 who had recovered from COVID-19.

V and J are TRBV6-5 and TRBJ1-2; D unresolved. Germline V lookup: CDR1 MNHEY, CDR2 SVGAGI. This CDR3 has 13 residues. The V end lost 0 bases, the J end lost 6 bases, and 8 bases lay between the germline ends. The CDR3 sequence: CASSYSRADGYTF. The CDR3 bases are TGTGCCAGCAGTTACTCGAGGGCAGATGGCTACACCTTC.

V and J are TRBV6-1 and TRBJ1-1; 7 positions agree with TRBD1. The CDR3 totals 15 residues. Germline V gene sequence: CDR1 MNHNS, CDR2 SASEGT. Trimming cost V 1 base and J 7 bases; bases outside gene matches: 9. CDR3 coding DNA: TGTGCCAGCAGTGAAGTGGGCAGGGGGATGGGTGAAGCTTTCTTT. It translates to CASSEVGRGMGEAFF.

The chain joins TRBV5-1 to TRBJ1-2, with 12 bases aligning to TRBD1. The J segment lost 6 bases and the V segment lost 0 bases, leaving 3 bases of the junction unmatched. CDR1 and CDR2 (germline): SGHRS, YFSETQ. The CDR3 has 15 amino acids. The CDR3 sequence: CASSLGGTGGHGYTF. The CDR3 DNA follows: TGCGCCAGCAGCTTGGGAGGGACAGGGGGCCATGGCTACACCTTC.

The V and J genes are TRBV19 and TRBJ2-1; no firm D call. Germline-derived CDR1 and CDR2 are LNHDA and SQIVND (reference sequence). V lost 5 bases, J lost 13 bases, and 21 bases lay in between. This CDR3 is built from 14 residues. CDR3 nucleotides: TGTGCCAGTAGTCGGTCAGGTGAGCTGGGTGTACAGTTCTTC. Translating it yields CASSRSGELGVQFF.

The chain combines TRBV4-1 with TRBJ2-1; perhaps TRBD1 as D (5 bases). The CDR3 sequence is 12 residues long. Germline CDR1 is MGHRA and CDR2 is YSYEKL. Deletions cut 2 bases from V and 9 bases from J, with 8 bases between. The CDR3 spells CASSQLGAEQFF. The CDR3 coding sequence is TGCGCCAGCAGCCAATTAGGGGCTGAGCAGTTCTTC.

The CDR3 DNA follows: TGTGCCAGCAGCTTGGGGGCCTCGGTGAACACTGAAGCTTTCTTT. It translates to CASSLGASVNTEAFF. V and J are TRBV7-9 and TRBJ1-1, with D perhaps matching TRBD1 (6 bases). Per germline, CDR1 SEHNR and CDR2 FQNEAQ (reference sequence). There are 15 residues in the CDR3. The V and J ends lost 3 bases and 0 bases respectively, with 11 bases between them.

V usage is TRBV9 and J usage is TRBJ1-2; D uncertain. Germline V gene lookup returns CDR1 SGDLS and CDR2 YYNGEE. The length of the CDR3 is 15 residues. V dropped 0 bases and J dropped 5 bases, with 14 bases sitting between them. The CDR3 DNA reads TGTGCCAGCAGCGTAGAGGCCGGCGGGATTTATGGCTACACCTTC. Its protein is CASSVEAGGIYGYTF.

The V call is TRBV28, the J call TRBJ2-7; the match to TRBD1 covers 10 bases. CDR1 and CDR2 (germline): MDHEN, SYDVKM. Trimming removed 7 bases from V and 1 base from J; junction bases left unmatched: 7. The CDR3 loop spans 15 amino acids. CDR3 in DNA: TGTGCCAGCACCACCTCGGGACAGGGGTCCTACGAGCAGTACTTC. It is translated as CASTTSGQGSYEQYF. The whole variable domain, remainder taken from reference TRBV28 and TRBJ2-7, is DVKVTQSSRYLVKRTGEKVFLECVQDMDHENMFWYRQDPGLGLRLIYFSYDVKMKEKGDIPEGYSVSREKKERFSLILESASTNQTSMYLCASTTSGQGSYEQYFGPGTRLTVT.

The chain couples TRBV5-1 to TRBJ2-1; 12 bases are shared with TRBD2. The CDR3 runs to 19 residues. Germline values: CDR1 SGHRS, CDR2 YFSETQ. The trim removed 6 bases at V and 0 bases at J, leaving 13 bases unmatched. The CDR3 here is CASKTGTSGSRSSYNEQFF. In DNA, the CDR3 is TGCGCCAGCAAAACGGGGACTAGCGGGTCCAGGAGCTCCTACAATGAGCAGTTCTTC.

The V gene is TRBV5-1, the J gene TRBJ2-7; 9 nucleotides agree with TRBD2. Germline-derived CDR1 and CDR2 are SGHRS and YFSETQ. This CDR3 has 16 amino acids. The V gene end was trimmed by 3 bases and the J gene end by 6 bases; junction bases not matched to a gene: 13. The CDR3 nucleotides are TGCGCCAGCAGCTCTAGGATTAGCGGGGGCTCTCTCGAGCAGTACTTC. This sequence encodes CASSSRISGGSLEQYF. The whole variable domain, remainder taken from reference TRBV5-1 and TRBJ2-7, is KAGVTQTPRYLIKTRGQQVTLSCSPISGHRSVSWYQQTPGQGLQFLFEYFSETQRNKGNFPGRFSGRQFSNSRSEMNVSTLELGDSALYLCASSSRISGGSLEQYFGPGTRLTVT.

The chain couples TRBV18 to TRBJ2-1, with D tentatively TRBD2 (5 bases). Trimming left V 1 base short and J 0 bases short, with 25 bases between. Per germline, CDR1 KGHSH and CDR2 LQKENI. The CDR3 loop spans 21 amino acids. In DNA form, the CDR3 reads TGTGCCAGCTCACCACGGCGAAAAAACCTAGCCCCGTCAAGCTCCTACAATGAGCAGTTCTTC. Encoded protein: CASSPRRKNLAPSSSYNEQFF.

CDR3 sequence: CASNGLAGVGDEQFF. The CDR3 DNA reads as TGTGCCAGCAACGGACTAGCGGGAGTTGGAGATGAGCAGTTCTTC. V is TRBV6-5 and J is TRBJ2-1; 13 bases match TRBD2. CDR1 MNHEY and CDR2 SVGAGI come from the germline V gene. This CDR3 region has 15 residues. J was trimmed by 8 bases and V by 7 bases; bases with no gene match: 8.

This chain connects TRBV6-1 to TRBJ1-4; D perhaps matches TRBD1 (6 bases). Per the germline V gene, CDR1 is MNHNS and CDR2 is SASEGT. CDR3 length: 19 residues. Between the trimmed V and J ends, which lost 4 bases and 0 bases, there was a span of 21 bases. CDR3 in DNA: TGTGCCAGCAGTGCCGAGCCGGGACAAGTCCTCTCAACTAATGAAAAACTGTTTTTT. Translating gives CASSAEPGQVLSTNEKLFF.

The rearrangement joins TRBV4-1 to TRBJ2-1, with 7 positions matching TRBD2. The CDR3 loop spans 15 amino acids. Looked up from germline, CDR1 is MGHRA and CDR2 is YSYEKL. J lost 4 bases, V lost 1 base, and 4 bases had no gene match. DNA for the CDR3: TGCGCCAGCAGCCAAGGGGGGGGAGTTTACAATGAGCAGTTCTTC. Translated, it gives CASSQGGGVYNEQFF.

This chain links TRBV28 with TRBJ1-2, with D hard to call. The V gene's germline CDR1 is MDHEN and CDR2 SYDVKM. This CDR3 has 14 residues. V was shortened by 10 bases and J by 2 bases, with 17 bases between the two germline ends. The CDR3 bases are TGTGCCACCTTCCTAGGGAGTGTGAACTATGGCTACACCTTC. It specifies CATFLGSVNYGYTF.

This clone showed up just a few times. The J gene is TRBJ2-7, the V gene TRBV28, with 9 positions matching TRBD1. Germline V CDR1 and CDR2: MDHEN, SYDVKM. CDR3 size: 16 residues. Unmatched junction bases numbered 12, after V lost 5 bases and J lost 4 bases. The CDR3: CASSETGGTMLYEQYF. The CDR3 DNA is TGTGCCAGCAGTGAGACAGGGGGTACGATGCTTTACGAGCAGTACTTC.

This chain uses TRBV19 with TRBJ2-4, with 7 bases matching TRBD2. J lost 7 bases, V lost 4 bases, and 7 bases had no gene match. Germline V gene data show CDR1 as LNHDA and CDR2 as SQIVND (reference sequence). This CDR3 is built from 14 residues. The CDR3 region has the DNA TGTGCCAGTAGTAGCGGGAGTGAGGGGAACATTCAGTACTTC. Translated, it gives CASSSGSEGNIQYF.

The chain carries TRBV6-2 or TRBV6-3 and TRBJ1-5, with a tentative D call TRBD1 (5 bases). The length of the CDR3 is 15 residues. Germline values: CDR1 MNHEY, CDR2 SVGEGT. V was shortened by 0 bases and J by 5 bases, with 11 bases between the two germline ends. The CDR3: CASSYSGQTYQPQHF. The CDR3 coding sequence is TGTGCCAGCAGTTACTCGGGGCAGACTTATCAGCCCCAGCATTTT.

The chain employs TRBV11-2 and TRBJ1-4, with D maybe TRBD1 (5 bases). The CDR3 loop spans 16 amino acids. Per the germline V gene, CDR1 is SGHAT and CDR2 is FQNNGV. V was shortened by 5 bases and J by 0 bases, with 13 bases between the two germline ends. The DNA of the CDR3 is TGTGCCAGCAGCCCCCGTTGGGGCTCAACTAATGAAAAACTGTTTTTT. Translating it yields CASSPRWGSTNEKLFF.

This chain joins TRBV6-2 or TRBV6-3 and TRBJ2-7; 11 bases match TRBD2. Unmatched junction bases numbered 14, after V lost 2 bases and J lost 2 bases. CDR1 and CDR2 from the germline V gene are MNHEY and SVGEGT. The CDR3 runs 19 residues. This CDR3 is CASSYPSQTSGNQAYEQYF. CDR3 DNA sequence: TGTGCCAGCAGTTACCCTTCCCAGACTAGCGGGAACCAAGCCTACGAGCAGTACTTC.

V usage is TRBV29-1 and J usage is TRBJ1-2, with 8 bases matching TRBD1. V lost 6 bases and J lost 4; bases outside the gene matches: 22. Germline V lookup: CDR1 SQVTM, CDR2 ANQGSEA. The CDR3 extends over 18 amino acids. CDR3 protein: CSVPGTGSPSIDLYGYTF. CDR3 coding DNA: TGCAGCGTCCCGGGGACAGGCAGCCCCTCGATCGACCTCTATGGCTACACCTTC.

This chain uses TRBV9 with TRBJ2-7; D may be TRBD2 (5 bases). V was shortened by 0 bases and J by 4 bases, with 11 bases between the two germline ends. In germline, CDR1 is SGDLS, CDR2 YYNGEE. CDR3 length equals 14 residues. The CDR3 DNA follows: TGTGCCAGCAGCGTAGCTTCGAGAGGGTACGAGCAGTACTTC. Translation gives CASSVASRGYEQYF.

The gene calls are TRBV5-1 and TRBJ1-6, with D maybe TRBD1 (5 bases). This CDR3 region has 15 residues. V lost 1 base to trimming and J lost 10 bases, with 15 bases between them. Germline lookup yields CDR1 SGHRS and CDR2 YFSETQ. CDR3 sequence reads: CASSLIGQGRSPLHF. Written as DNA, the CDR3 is TGCGCCAGCAGCTTGATCGGGCAGGGCCGATCACCCCTCCACTTT.

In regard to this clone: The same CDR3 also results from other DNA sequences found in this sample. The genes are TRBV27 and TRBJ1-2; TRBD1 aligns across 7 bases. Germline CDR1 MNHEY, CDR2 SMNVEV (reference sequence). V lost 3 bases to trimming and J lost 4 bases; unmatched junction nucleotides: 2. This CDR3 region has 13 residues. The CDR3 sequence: CASSLGQFYGYTF. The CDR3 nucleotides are TGTGCCAGCAGTTTGGGACAGTTCTATGGCTACACCTTC.

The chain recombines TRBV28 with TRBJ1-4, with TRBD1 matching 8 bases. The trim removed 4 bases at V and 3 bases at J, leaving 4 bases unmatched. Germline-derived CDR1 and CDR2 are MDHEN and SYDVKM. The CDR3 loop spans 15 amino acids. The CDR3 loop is CASSSTGVANEKLFF. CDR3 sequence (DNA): TGTGCCAGCAGTTCGACAGGGGTAGCTAATGAAAAACTGTTTTTT.

Written as DNA, the CDR3 is TGTGCCAGCAGCGAGACGGGGACAGGGGCACGTGGCTACACCTTC. Amino acids: CASSETGTGARGYTF. The chain recombines TRBV5-4 with TRBJ1-2; 10 bases are a match to TRBD1. V lost 4 bases, J lost 7 bases, and 10 bases stayed unmatched. This CDR3 is 15 amino acids long. Germline CDR1 and CDR2: SGHNT and YYREEE (reference sequence). Complete variable domain (other parts from reference TRBV5-4 and TRBJ1-2): ETGVTQSPTHLIKTRGQQVTLRCSSQSGHNTVSWYQQALGQGPQFIFQYYREEENGRGNFPPRFSGLQFPNYSSELNVNALELDDSALYLCASSETGTGARGYTFGSGTRLTVV.

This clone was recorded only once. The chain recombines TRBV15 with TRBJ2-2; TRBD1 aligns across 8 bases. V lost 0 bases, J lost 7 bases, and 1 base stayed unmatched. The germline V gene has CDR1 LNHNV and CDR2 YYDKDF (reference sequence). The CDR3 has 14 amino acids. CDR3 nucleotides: TGTGCCACCAGCAGAGACAGGGGGCACGGGGAGCTGTTTTTT. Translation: CATSRDRGHGELFF.

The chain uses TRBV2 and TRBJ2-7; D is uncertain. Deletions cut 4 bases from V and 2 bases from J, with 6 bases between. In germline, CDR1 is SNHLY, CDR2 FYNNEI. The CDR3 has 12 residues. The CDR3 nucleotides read TGTGCCAGCAGTGTCACTACCTACGAGCAGTACTTC. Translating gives CASSVTTYEQYF.

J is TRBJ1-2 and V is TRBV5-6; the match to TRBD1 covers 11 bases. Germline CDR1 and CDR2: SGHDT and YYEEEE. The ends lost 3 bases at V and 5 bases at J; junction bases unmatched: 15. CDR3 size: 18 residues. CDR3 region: CASSSKTGSDRGRYGYTF. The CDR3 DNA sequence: TGTGCCAGCAGCTCTAAAACAGGATCGGACAGGGGGCGATATGGCTACACCTTC.

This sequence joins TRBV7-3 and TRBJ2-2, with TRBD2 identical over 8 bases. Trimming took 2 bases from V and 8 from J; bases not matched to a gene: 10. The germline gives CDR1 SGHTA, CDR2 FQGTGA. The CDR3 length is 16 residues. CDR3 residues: CASSLWEASGSGELFF. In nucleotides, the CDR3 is TGTGCCAGCAGCTTATGGGAGGCGAGCGGGAGTGGGGAGCTGTTTTTT.